Below, one T cell receptor beta chain is given with its context. The antigen remains undetermined. These data belong to a study of cytomegalovirus exposure and HLA in healthy donors. Clones were sequenced by immunoSEQ multiplex PCR, and TCRdb holds only the in-frame ones, with some missing. The top ten clones hold around an eighth of a sample with approximately 190,000 clones, 65% to 90% of them seen once. Broader study findings: Testing in vitro showed a few CMV-associated chains specific for CMV antigens.

V dropped 4 bases and J dropped 5; count of bases not matched to a gene: 5. Looked up from germline, CDR1 is MNHEY and CDR2 is SVGAGI. The CDR3 has 15 amino acids. The specimen sequenced was PBMCs. This receptor was identified in a woman aged 25 to 39 in good health and CMV-seropositive. The V call is TRBV6-5, the J call TRBJ2-2; TRBD2 matches at 9 bases. The CDR3 nucleotides are TGTGCCAGCAGTTTAGCGGGAGATATAACCGGGGAGCTGTTTTTT. This gives the protein CASSLAGDITGELFF.